This T cell receptor (beta chain) stems from a study of tumor-infiltrating lymphocytes in primary liver carcinoma. Co-extraction of RNA and DNA was performed on about 18-30 mg of unsorted bulk tissue. Study-wide results and limits: Appearing in all five tumor regions was true of only about 7-24% of top clones. It was tumor-adjacent and tumor-blood pairs that overlapped less than tumor region pairs did. With p = 0.039, the top-250-clone fraction in tumors significantly exceeded that in blood.

Germline V gene sequence: CDR1 SGHTA, CDR2 FQGTGA. The CDR3 totals 15 residues. Trimming left V 2 bases short and J 8 bases short, with 16 bases between. As to this clonotype: The antigen is undetermined.

A constant-region primer primed TCR beta cDNA synthesis from about 490 ng of total RNA. Investigators got TCR beta libraries out of three nested multiplex PCR rounds, done with slightly modified ARM-PCR. The opening two PCR rounds, about 11 cycles each, paired TRBV1-TRBV30 forward primers with a C-beta reverse primer. From the multiplex PCR reads, TCRdb called clonotypes with MiXCR, one entry per CDR3 protein. This table has 45,000 to 55,000 distinct CDR3 sequences, about two thirds appearing once. Specimen: liver tumor tissue from sampling region 5. As for subset: tumor region T5, tumor centre. The sequence was collected from a middle-aged man with primary liver carcinoma and hepatitis B virus infection. This chain links TRBV7-3 with TRBJ2-1, with D perhaps matching TRBD1 or TRBD2 (5 bases each). CDR3 DNA: TGTGCCAGCAGCTTAGGGGGTGGGGACCAGTATGAGCAGTTCTTC. Amino acid sequence: CASSLGGGDQYEQFF.